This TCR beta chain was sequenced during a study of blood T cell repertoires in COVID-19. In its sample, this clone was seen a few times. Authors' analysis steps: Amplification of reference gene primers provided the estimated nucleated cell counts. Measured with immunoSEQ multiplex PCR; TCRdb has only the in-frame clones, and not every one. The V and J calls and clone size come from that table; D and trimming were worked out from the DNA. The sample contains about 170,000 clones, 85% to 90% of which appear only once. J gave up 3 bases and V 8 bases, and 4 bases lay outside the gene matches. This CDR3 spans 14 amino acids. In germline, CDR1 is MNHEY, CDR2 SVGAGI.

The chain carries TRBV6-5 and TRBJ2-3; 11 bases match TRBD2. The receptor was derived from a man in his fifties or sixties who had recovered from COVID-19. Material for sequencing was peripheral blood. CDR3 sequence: CASHTSGRTDTQYF. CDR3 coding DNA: TGTGCCAGCCATACTAGCGGGAGAACAGATACGCAGTATTTT.